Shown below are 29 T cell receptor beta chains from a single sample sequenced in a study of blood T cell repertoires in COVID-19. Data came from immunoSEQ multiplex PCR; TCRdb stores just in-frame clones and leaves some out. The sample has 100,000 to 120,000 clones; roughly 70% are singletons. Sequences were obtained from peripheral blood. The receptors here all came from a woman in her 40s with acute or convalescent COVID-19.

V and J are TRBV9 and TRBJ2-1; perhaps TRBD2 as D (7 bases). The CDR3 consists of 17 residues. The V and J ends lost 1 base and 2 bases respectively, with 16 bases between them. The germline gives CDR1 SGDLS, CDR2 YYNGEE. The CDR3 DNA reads TGTGCCAGCAGCGTATCCCCTAGGGGGGGGGCCTACAATGAGCAGTTCTTC. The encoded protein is CASSVSPRGGAYNEQFF.

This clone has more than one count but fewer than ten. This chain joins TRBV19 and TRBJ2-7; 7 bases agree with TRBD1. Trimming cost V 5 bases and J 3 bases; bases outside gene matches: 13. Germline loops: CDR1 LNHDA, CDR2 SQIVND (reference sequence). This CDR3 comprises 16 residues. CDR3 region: CASSRRDRDLIYEQYF. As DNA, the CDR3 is TGTGCCAGTAGTCGTAGAGACAGGGATCTCATCTACGAGCAGTACTTC.

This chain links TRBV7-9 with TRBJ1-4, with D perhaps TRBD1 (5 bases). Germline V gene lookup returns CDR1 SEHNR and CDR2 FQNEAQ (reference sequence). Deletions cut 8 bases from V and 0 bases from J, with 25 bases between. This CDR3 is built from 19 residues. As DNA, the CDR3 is TGTGCCAGCCTTGACAGACCACGCGTTTTGGATGCAACTAATGAAAAACTGTTTTTT. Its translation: CASLDRPRVLDATNEKLFF.

The CDR3 loop reads CASSSRATGTNEKLFF. CDR3 sequence (DNA): TGTGCCAGCAGTTCCCGAGCGACAGGTACAAATGAAAAACTGTTTTTT. This sequence joins TRBV6-5 and TRBJ1-4; possibly TRBD1 for D (6 bases). Per the germline V gene, CDR1 is MNHEY and CDR2 is SVGAGI. The germline V and J ends were trimmed by 4 bases and 5 bases, with 17 bases remaining between them. The CDR3 sequence is 16 residues long.

The CDR3 reads CASSQDAKWGGNTEAFF. The DNA of the CDR3 is TGCGCCAGCAGCCAAGATGCGAAATGGGGAGGGAACACTGAAGCTTTCTTT. The rearrangement links TRBV4-3 to TRBJ1-1; no firm D call. With 0 bases removed from V and 1 base from J, the gap between germline ends came to 15 bases. The CDR3 length is 17 residues. Germline lookup yields CDR1 LGHNA and CDR2 YSLEER.

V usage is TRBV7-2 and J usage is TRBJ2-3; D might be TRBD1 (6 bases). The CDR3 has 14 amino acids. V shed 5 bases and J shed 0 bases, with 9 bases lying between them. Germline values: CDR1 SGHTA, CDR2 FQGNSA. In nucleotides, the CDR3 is TGTGCCAGCAGCCCTGGGACAAGCACAGATACGCAGTATTTT. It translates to CASSPGTSTDTQYF.

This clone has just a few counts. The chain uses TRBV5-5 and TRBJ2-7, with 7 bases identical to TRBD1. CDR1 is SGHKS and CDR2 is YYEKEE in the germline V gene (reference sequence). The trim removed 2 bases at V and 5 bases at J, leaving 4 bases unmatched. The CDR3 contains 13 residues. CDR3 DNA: TGTGCCAGCAGCTTTACAGGGGTGGACGAGCAGTACTTC. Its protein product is CASSFTGVDEQYF.

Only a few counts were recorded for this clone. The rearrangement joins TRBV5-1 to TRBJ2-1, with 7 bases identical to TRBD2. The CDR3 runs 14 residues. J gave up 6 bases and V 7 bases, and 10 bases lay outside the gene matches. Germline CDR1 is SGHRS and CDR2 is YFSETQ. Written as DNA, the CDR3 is TGCGCCAGCCACCCCGGACTAGTCGGCAATGAGCAGTTCTTC. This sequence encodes CASHPGLVGNEQFF.

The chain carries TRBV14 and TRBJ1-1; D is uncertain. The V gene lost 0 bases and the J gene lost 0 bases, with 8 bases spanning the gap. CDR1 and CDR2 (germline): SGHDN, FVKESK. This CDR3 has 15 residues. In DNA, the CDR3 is TGTGCCAGCAGCCAAGATGGGAGTTTGAACACTGAAGCTTTCTTT. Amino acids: CASSQDGSLNTEAFF.

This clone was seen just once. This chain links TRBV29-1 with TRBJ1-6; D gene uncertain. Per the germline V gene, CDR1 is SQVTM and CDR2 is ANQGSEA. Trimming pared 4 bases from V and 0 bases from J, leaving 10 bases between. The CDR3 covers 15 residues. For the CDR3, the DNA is TGCAGCGTTGGGGAGGAGAGCTCCTATAATTCACCCCTCCACTTT. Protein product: CSVGEESSYNSPLHF.

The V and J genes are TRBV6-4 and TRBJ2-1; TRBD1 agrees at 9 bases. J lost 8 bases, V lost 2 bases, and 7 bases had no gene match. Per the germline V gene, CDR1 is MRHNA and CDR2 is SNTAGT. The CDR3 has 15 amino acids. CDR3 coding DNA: TGTGCCAGCAGTGACACAGGGGGCCCGGGTGATGAGCAGTTCTTC. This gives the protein CASSDTGGPGDEQFF.

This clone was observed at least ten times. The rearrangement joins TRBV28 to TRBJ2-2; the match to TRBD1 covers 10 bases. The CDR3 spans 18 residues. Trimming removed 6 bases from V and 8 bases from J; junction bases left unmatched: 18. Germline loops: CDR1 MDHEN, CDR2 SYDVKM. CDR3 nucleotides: TGTGCCAGCAGCCCCGACAGGGGGCGTGGGGGTTCACCGGGGGAGCTGTTTTTT. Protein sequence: CASSPDRGRGGSPGELFF.

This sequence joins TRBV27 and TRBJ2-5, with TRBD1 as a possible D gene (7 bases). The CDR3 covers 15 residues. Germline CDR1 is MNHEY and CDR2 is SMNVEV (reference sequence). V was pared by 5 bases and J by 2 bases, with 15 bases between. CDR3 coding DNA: TGTGCCAGCAGTATGCGGGGACAGTCACAAGAGACCCAGTACTTC. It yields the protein CASSMRGQSQETQYF.

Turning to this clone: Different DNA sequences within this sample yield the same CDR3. CDR3 DNA sequence: TGTGCCAGTAGTACTAGCGGGGGACAAGAGACCCAGTACTTC. Protein sequence: CASSTSGGQETQYF. J is TRBJ2-5 and V is TRBV19; 10 nucleotides agree with TRBD2. The CDR3 contains 14 residues. Germline lookup yields CDR1 LNHDA and CDR2 SQIVND (reference sequence). The trim removed 4 bases at V and 2 bases at J, leaving 1 base unmatched. The full variable domain, in which reference TRBV19 and TRBJ2-5 provide the parts outside the CDR3, is DGGITQSPKYLFRKEGQNVTLSCEQNLNHDAMYWYRQDPGQGLRLIYYSQIVNDFQKGDIAEGYSVSREKKESFPLTVTSAQKNPTAFYLCASSTSGGQETQYFGPGTRLLVL.

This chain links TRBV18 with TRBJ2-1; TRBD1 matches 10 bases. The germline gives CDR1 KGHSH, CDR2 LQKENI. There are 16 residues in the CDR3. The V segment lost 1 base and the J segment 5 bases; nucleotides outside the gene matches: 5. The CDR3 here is CASSPLRTGGHNEQFF. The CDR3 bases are TGTGCCAGCTCACCACTTCGGACAGGGGGACACAATGAGCAGTTCTTC.

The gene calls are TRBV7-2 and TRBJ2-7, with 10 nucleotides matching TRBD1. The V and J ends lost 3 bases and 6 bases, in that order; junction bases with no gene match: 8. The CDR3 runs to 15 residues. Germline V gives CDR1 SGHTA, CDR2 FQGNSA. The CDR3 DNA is TGTGCCAGCAGCTTCCGGGACAGGGGAAAGAGCGAGCAGTACTTC. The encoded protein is CASSFRDRGKSEQYF. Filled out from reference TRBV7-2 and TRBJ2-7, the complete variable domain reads GAGVSQSPSNKVTEKGKDVELRCDPISGHTALYWYRQSLGQGLEFLIYFQGNSAPDKSGLPSDRFSAERTGGSVSTLTIQRTQQEDSAVYLCASSFRDRGKSEQYFGPGTRLTVT.

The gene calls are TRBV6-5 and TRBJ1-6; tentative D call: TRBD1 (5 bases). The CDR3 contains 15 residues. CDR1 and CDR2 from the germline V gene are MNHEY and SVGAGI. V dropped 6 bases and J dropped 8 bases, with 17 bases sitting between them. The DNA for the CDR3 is TGTGCCAGCAGCTCCCTTCAGGGTGGGGATTCACCCCTCCACTTT. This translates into CASSSLQGGDSPLHF.

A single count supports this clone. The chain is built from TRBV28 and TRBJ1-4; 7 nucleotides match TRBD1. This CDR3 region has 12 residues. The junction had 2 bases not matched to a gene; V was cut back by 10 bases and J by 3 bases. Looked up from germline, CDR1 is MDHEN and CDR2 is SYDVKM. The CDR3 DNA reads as TGTGCCACACAGGGGTCTAATGAAAAACTGTTTTTT. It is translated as CATQGSNEKLFF.

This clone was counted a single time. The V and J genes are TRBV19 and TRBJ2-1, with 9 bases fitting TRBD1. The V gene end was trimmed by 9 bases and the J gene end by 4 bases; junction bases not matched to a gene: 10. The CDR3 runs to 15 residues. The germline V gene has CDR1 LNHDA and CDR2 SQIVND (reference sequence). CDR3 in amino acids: CASKQGAGLYNEQFF. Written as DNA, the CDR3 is TGTGCCAGCAAACAGGGGGCGGGGTTGTACAATGAGCAGTTCTTC. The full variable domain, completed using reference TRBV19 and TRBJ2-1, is DGGITQSPKYLFRKEGQNVTLSCEQNLNHDAMYWYRQDPGQGLRLIYYSQIVNDFQKGDIAEGYSVSREKKESFPLTVTSAQKNPTAFYLCASKQGAGLYNEQFFGPGTRLTVL.

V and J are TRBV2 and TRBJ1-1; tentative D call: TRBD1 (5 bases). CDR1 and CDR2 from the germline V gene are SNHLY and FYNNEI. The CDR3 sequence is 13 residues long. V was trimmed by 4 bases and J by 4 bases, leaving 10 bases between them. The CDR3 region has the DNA TGTGCCAGCAGTGGCAGGGTGGTCACTGAAGCTTTCTTT. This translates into CASSGRVVTEAFF.

The chain's CDR3 is CASNPGGAGKNIQYF. The CDR3 nucleotides read TGTGCCAGCAACCCAGGGGGCGCTGGCAAAAACATTCAGTACTTC. The rearrangement links TRBV6-5 to TRBJ2-4; 8 nucleotides agree with TRBD1. Germline V CDR1 and CDR2: MNHEY, SVGAGI. With 7 bases clipped from V and 3 bases from J, the junction kept 8 bases outside the gene matches. The CDR3 has 15 amino acids.

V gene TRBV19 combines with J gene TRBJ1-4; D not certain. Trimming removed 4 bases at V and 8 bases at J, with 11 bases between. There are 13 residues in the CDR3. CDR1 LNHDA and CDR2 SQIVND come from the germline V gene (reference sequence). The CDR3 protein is CASSTSLFEKLFF. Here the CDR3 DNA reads TGTGCCAGTAGTACTAGTCTATTCGAAAAACTGTTTTTT. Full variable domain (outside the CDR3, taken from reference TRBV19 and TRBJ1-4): DGGITQSPKYLFRKEGQNVTLSCEQNLNHDAMYWYRQDPGQGLRLIYYSQIVNDFQKGDIAEGYSVSREKKESFPLTVTSAQKNPTAFYLCASSTSLFEKLFFGSGTQLSVL.

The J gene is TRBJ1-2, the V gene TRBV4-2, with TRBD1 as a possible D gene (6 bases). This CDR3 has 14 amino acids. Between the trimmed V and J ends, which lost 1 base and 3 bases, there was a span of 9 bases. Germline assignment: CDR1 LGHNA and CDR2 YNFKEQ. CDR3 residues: CASSQVGGDYGYTF. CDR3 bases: TGTGCCAGCAGCCAAGTAGGGGGAGACTATGGCTACACCTTC.

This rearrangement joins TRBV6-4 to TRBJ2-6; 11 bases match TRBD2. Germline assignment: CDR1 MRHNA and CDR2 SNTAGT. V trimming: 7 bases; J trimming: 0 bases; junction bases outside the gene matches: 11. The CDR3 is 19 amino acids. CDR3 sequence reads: CASKPSPSGGTSGANVLTF. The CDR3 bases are TGTGCCAGCAAACCCTCCCCTAGCGGGGGGACCTCTGGGGCCAACGTCCTGACTTTC.

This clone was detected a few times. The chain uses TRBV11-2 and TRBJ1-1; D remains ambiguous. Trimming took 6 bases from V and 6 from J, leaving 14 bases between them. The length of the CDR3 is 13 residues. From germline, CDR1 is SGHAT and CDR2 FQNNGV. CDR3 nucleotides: TGTGCCAGCAGTACTACGGAGTTTTCTGAAGCTTTCTTT. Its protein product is CASSTTEFSEAFF.

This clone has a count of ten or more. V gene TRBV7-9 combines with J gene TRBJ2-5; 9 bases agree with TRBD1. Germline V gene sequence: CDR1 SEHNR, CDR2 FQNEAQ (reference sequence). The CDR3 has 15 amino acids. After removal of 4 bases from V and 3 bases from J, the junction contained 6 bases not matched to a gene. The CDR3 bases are TGTGCCAGCAGCTCACCCGGACAGGGGAAAGAGACCCAGTACTTC. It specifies CASSSPGQGKETQYF.

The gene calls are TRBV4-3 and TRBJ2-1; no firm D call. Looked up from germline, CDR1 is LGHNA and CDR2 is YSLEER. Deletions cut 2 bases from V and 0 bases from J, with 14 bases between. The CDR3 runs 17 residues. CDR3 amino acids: CASSQQIELSSYNEQFF. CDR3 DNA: TGCGCCAGCAGCCAACAAATAGAACTGAGCTCCTACAATGAGCAGTTCTTC.

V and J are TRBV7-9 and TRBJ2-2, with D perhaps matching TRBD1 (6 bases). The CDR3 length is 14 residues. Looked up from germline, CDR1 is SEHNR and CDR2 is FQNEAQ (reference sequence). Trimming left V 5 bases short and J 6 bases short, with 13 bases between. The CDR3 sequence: CASSTHRDAGELFF. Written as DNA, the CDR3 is TGTGCCAGCAGCACACACAGGGACGCCGGGGAGCTGTTTTTT.

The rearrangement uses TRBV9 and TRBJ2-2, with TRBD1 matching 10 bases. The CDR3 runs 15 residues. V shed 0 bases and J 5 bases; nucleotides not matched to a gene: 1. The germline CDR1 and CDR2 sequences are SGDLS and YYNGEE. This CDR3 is CASSVGQGATGELFF. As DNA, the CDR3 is TGTGCCAGCAGCGTAGGACAGGGGGCTACCGGGGAGCTGTTTTTT. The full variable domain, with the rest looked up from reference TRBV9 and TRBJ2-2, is DSGVTQTPKHLITATGQRVTLRCSPRSGDLSVYWYQQSLDQGLQFLIQYYNGEERAKGNILERFSAQQFPDLHSELNLSSLELGDSALYFCASSVGQGATGELFFGEGSRLTVL.